This entry lists 29 T cell receptor beta chains sequenced from one sample in a study of T cell responses to AZD1222 COVID-19 vaccine (dated by TCRdb to about 2021). The sample's time point label, in plain terms: baseline before first vaccination. The receptor library was made with the immunoSEQ multiplex PCR assay. TCRdb's version of the immuneACCESS table is confined to in-frame rearrangements and falls short of the full clone set. An unresolved V gene accounts for under half of the shortfall where checked; the remainder is of unknown origin. Recorded for this sample are roughly 120,000 clones; approximately 94% of them occurred a single time. Roughly 7% of the sample is taken by the ten largest. Sequenced here: peripheral blood, sampled on day 0 of AZD1222 vaccination. The origin of the receptors is an adult in good health.

V is TRBV15 and J is TRBJ2-2; 14 bases fit TRBD2. CDR3 length: 16 residues. The germline V gene encodes CDR1 LNHNV and CDR2 YYDKDF (reference sequence). Germline trimming cut 5 bases from V and 7 bases from J; bases unmatched to any gene: 6. The CDR3, as DNA: TGTGCCACCAGCGGCAGTGGACTAGCGGGAGGCGGGGAGCTGTTTTTT. It codes for CATSGSGLAGGGELFF.

The chain carries TRBV18 and TRBJ1-1; D gene ambiguous. The V gene's germline CDR1 is KGHSH and CDR2 LQKENI. CDR3 length: 15 amino acids. With 4 bases removed from V and 1 base from J, the gap between germline ends came to 13 bases. As DNA, the CDR3 is TGTGCCAGCTCACGCCGGAAGGAATCGAACACTGAAGCTTTCTTT. Translating it yields CASSRRKESNTEAFF.

The chain has TRBV5-1 and TRBJ1-1; D gene unclear. This CDR3 comprises 13 residues. Germline-derived CDR1 and CDR2 are SGHRS and YFSETQ. The ends were cut back, 0 bases at V and 11 bases at J, with 14 bases in the middle. The CDR3 is CASSLEVGGKAFF. The CDR3 nucleotides are TGCGCCAGCAGCTTGGAGGTCGGTGGTAAGGCTTTCTTT.

This chain joins TRBV28 and TRBJ1-2; 8 bases map to TRBD1. The trim removed 6 bases at V and 4 bases at J, leaving 10 bases unmatched. Germline V gives CDR1 MDHEN, CDR2 SYDVKM. The CDR3 runs to 15 residues. CDR3: CASSPDRVVPYGYTF. DNA for the CDR3: TGTGCCAGCAGCCCGGACAGGGTCGTTCCCTATGGCTACACCTTC.

This sequence joins TRBV7-6 and TRBJ2-5, with a tentative D call TRBD2 (6 bases). CDR3 length equals 13 residues. Germline-derived CDR1 and CDR2 are SGHVS and FNYEAQ. Between the trimmed V and J ends, which lost 5 bases and 5 bases, there was a span of 12 bases. CDR3 sequence: CASSVLARETQYF. CDR3 bases: TGTGCCAGCAGCGTACTAGCTCGCGAGACCCAGTACTTC.

The chain couples TRBV6-6 to TRBJ2-1, with 14 bases that match TRBD2. The CDR3 runs to 15 residues. Germline V CDR1 and CDR2: MNHNY, SVGAGI (reference sequence). With 7 bases clipped from V and 8 bases from J, the junction kept 7 bases outside the gene matches. CDR3 amino acids: CASTGGTSGSDEQFF. The CDR3 coding sequence is TGTGCCAGCACCGGGGGGACTAGCGGGAGCGATGAGCAGTTCTTC.

This clone was seen just once. The chain combines TRBV4-1 with TRBJ2-2; a weak D match, TRBD2 (6 bases). V was clipped by 5 bases and J by 2 bases, with 24 bases between them. Germline CDR1 MGHRA, CDR2 YSYEKL. This CDR3 spans 19 amino acids. The CDR3 DNA follows: TGCGCCAGCAGCGTCTCTTTGGGAAGGGGAGGCCTTAACACCGGGGAGCTGTTTTTT. Translating it yields CASSVSLGRGGLNTGELFF.

This chain joins TRBV27 and TRBJ2-5; TRBD2 is a possible D gene (6 bases). The CDR3 covers 13 residues. The germline CDR1 and CDR2 sequences are MNHEY and SMNVEV (reference sequence). The V end was cut by 3 bases, the J end by 4 bases, with 9 bases between. The CDR3 DNA sequence: TGTGCCAGCAGTTTTTCGGGGGTAGAGACCCAGTACTTC. Translation: CASSFSGVETQYF.

V and J are TRBV28 and TRBJ1-4, with a weak D call TRBD1 (5 bases). V was trimmed by 2 bases and J by 8 bases, leaving 12 bases between them. This CDR3 is 14 amino acids long. Germline V gene data show CDR1 as MDHEN and CDR2 as SYDVKM. This chain's CDR3 is CASSLRVGGEKLFF. The CDR3 coding sequence is TGTGCCAGCAGTTTAAGGGTGGGGGGGGAAAAACTGTTTTTT.

The chain couples TRBV6-5 to TRBJ2-1, with D unresolved. From germline, CDR1 is MNHEY and CDR2 SVGAGI. V was shortened by 0 bases and J by 8 bases, with 14 bases between the two germline ends. This CDR3 comprises 15 residues. The CDR3 DNA sequence: TGTGCCAGCAGTTACTCCCATCTAGAAAACCATGAGCAGTTCTTC. Protein sequence: CASSYSHLENHEQFF.

The V gene is TRBV5-4, the J gene TRBJ2-1; 11 bases match TRBD2. V dropped 4 bases and J dropped 3; count of bases not matched to a gene: 9. Germline V lookup: CDR1 SGHNT, CDR2 YYREEE (reference sequence). This CDR3 contains 17 residues. The CDR3 nucleotides are TGTGCCAGCAGCCCGGCTTGGGGGACTAGCGGCTACAATGAGCAGTTCTTC. As protein: CASSPAWGTSGYNEQFF.

The rearrangement joins TRBV30 to TRBJ1-6; a possible D gene is TRBD1 (6 bases). V was trimmed by 0 bases and J by 8 bases, leaving 14 bases between them. The CDR3 has 15 amino acids. CDR1 GTSNPN and CDR2 SVGIG come from the germline V gene (reference sequence). CDR3 sequence (DNA): TGTGCCTGGAGTGTAAAAGCGGGGGCAGATTCACCCCTCCACTTT. Encoded protein: CAWSVKAGADSPLHF.

In its sample, this clone was seen once. V gene TRBV6-2 or TRBV6-3 combines with J gene TRBJ2-7; D is perhaps TRBD2 (6 bases). The CDR3 consists of 14 residues. Trimming shortened V by 4 bases and J by 1 base, and 11 bases separated the two germline ends. Per the germline V gene, CDR1 is MNHEY and CDR2 is SVGEGT. The CDR3 DNA is TGTGCCAGCAGTTGGGCTAGCGAGTCCTACGAGCAGTACTTC. Protein product: CASSWASESYEQYF.

The chain uses TRBV28 and TRBJ1-2; D is uncertain. CDR1 is MDHEN, CDR2 SYDVKM, per germline. Trimming took off 3 bases at V and 2 bases at J, with 4 bases between the two ends. This CDR3 comprises 12 residues. The CDR3 region is CASSFRNYGYTF. The CDR3, as DNA: TGTGCCAGCAGTTTTCGGAACTATGGCTACACCTTC.

The chain links TRBV30 to TRBJ2-5; unclear D gene. Trimming pared 4 bases from V and 5 bases from J, leaving 11 bases between. Per germline, CDR1 GTSNPN and CDR2 SVGIG (reference sequence). The CDR3 contains 12 residues. This CDR3 is CAWMVSVETQYF. The DNA of the CDR3 is TGTGCCTGGATGGTGTCCGTGGAGACCCAGTACTTC. The full variable domain, with the rest looked up from reference TRBV30 and TRBJ2-5, is SQTIHQWPATLVQPVGSPLSLECTVEGTSNPNLYWYRQAAGRGLQLLFYSVGIGQISSEVPQNLSASRPQDRQFILSSKKLLLSDSGFYLCAWMVSVETQYFGPGTRLLVL.

The chain combines TRBV9 with TRBJ2-1; 10 bases are a match to TRBD2. In germline, CDR1 is SGDLS, CDR2 YYNGEE. The V gene end was trimmed by 4 bases and the J gene end by 7 bases; junction bases not matched to a gene: 11. The CDR3 has 16 amino acids. CDR3 bases: TGTGCCAGCAGCCTCATGTCTAGCGGGGGTTTTAATGAGCAGTTCTTC. Its translation is CASSLMSSGGFNEQFF.

The rearrangement uses TRBV2 and TRBJ1-4; D unclear. CDR3 length equals 15 residues. V was shortened by 7 bases and J by 0 bases, with 12 bases between the two germline ends. In germline, CDR1 is SNHLY, CDR2 FYNNEI. This chain's CDR3 is CASNPGRATNEKLFF. The CDR3 nucleotides are TGTGCCAGCAACCCCGGACGGGCAACTAATGAAAAACTGTTTTTT.

The V and J genes are TRBV19 and TRBJ2-7; tentatively, D is TRBD2 (5 bases). This CDR3 has 12 residues. Germline V gene sequence: CDR1 LNHDA, CDR2 SQIVND (reference sequence). V lost 4 bases to trimming and J lost 9 bases, with 13 bases between them. This chain's CDR3 is CASSNPGSRQYF. In DNA form, the CDR3 reads TGTGCCAGTAGTAATCCGGGGAGTCGGCAGTACTTC.

The chain links TRBV3-1 (or the pseudogene TRBV3-2) to TRBJ2-2; TRBD2 matches at 10 bases. The CDR3 extends over 17 amino acids. The germline V gene has CDR1 LGHDT and CDR2 YNNKEL (reference sequence). Trimming at V came to 0 bases and at J to 5 bases, leaving 6 bases not matched to a gene. The CDR3 loop is CASSQEVLAGDTGELFF. The CDR3 DNA reads as TGTGCCAGCAGCCAAGAAGTGCTAGCGGGAGATACCGGGGAGCTGTTTTTT.

There are a few counts of this clone. The CDR3 sequence is CASSYPWSGRYQETQYF. In nucleotides, the CDR3 is TGTGCCAGCAGTTACCCCTGGAGCGGGAGGTACCAAGAGACCCAGTACTTC. The chain has TRBV6-2 or TRBV6-3 and TRBJ2-5; TRBD2 matches 9 bases. The CDR3 loop spans 17 amino acids. The trim removed 2 bases at V and 0 bases at J, leaving 7 bases unmatched. CDR1 and CDR2 (germline): MNHEY, SVGEGT.

This clone was seen just once. The J gene is TRBJ1-1, the V gene TRBV6-5; TRBD1 might be the D (6 bases). Germline V gives CDR1 MNHEY, CDR2 SVGAGI. The CDR3 has 15 amino acids. Trimming shortened V by 4 bases and J by 0 bases, and 12 bases separated the two germline ends. CDR3 DNA: TGTGCCAGCAGTTCCGGGACAAACATGAACACTGAAGCTTTCTTT. As protein: CASSSGTNMNTEAFF.

The V and J genes are TRBV29-1 and TRBJ2-5; D not resolved. Germline V gives CDR1 SQVTM, CDR2 ANQGSEA. The V end was cut by 0 bases, the J end by 5 bases, with 10 bases between. This CDR3 is 13 amino acids long. CDR3 DNA: TGCAGCGTTGAAGAAACGATCGGGGAGACCCAGTACTTC. Its protein is CSVEETIGETQYF.

The chain has TRBV28 and TRBJ2-5, with 7 bases fitting TRBD1. Looked up from germline, CDR1 is MDHEN and CDR2 is SYDVKM. This CDR3 has 14 residues. With V trimmed by 5 bases and J by 2 bases, 5 bases remained unmatched. CDR3 loop: CASSQTGNQETQYF. For the CDR3, the DNA is TGTGCCAGCAGTCAGACAGGGAATCAAGAGACCCAGTACTTC.

This clone has more than one count but fewer than ten. J is TRBJ1-1 and V is TRBV4-1; 8 bases map to TRBD1. The J segment lost 3 bases and the V segment lost 1 base, leaving 4 bases of the junction unmatched. Germline V gene data show CDR1 as MGHRA and CDR2 as YSYEKL. The CDR3 has 15 residues. The CDR3 DNA is TGCGCCAGCAGCCAAGTCCCGGGACAGGACACTGAAGCTTTCTTT. Translation: CASSQVPGQDTEAFF.

The chain employs TRBV7-6 and TRBJ1-1; D possibly corresponds to TRBD1 (5 bases). The CDR3 contains 15 residues. Germline assignment: CDR1 SGHVS and CDR2 FNYEAQ. The V end was cut by 2 bases, the J end by 0 bases, with 10 bases between. The CDR3 loop is CASSLRRGMNTEAFF. CDR3 coding DNA: TGTGCCAGCAGCTTACGAAGGGGTATGAACACTGAAGCTTTCTTT.

This clone was recorded only once. V and J are TRBV7-8 and TRBJ1-2; D is unresolved. The V gene's germline CDR1 is SGHVS and CDR2 FQNEAQ. Trimming left V 1 base short and J 4 bases short, with 10 bases between. The CDR3 has 14 amino acids. Written as DNA, the CDR3 is TGTGCCAGCAGCTTAGTTGCGGCAGGCTATGGCTACACCTTC. It yields the protein CASSLVAAGYGYTF.

V is TRBV4-1 and J is TRBJ2-1; 11 bases fit TRBD2. There are 15 residues in the CDR3. V was pared by 1 base and J by 9 bases, with 5 bases of the junction left unmatched. CDR1 and CDR2 from the germline V gene are MGHRA and YSYEKL. As DNA, the CDR3 is TGCGCCAGCAGCCAAGGGGGACTAGCGGTGGGTGAGCAGTTCTTC. Translating it yields CASSQGGLAVGEQFF.

V gene TRBV6-5 combines with J gene TRBJ1-4; D unresolved. The V and J ends lost 5 bases and 7 bases respectively, with 11 bases between them. The germline gives CDR1 MNHEY, CDR2 SVGAGI. The CDR3 spans 13 residues. CDR3 sequence: CASSTRTGEKLFF. The CDR3 nucleotides are TGTGCCAGCAGTACCCGGACGGGTGAAAAACTGTTTTTT.

V gene TRBV9 combines with J gene TRBJ2-7, with D tentatively TRBD2 (5 bases). The CDR3 runs to 13 residues. Germline V gene sequence: CDR1 SGDLS, CDR2 YYNGEE. Between the trimmed V and J ends, which lost 6 bases and 6 bases, there was a span of 16 bases. The CDR3 reads CASNPRALGEQYF. The DNA for the CDR3 is TGTGCCAGCAACCCGAGGGCCCTCGGCGAGCAGTACTTC. The entire variable domain, with the rest obtained from reference TRBV9 and TRBJ2-7, is as follows: DSGVTQTPKHLITATGQRVTLRCSPRSGDLSVYWYQQSLDQGLQFLIQYYNGEERAKGNILERFSAQQFPDLHSELNLSSLELGDSALYFCASNPRALGEQYFGPGTRLTVT.